Each of the 2 T cell receptor beta chains below was sequenced from the same sample in a study of blood T cells in healthy people across ages. Primers used in a second PCR of roughly 7 to 12 cycles were a sample-barcoded 5' primer and a J-beta primer mix. TCRdb re-called the 5' RACE reads through MiXCR, storing one row per CDR3 protein. This sample has some 1.8 million distinct CDR3 sequences, with roughly two fifths found just once. The specimen sequenced was blood. The receptors derive from a human donor in good health.

The rearrangement joins TRBV24-1 to TRBJ1-2; 8 bases agree with TRBD1. The V gene's germline CDR1 is KGHDR and CDR2 SFDVKD. The CDR3 is 14 amino acids. The V gene end was trimmed by 6 bases and the J gene end by 4 bases; junction bases not matched to a gene: 6. The CDR3 reads CATSSTGGSYGYTF. The DNA for the CDR3 is TGTGCCACCAGTAGTACAGGGGGAAGCTATGGCTACACCTTC.

There are a few counts of this clonotype. The chain employs TRBV29-1 and TRBJ1-2; 7 nucleotides agree with TRBD1. This CDR3 has 12 amino acids. Germline CDR1 reads SQVTM; CDR2 reads ANQGSEA. Trimming took 6 bases from V and 7 from J; bases not matched to a gene: 8. The CDR3 region is CSVKNRGGGYTF. As DNA, the CDR3 is TGCAGCGTCAAAAACAGGGGAGGTGGCTACACCTTC.